This passage covers 29 T cell receptor beta chains from one sample sequenced in a study of shared T cell receptors in the human thymus. Sequenced by immunoSEQ multiplex PCR; TCRdb stores in-frame clones only, minus some. The sample lists about 540,000 clones; around 82% were seen once. The same sample was also studied in work on human thymus T cells.

Sequencing was performed on thymocytes. These receptors all stem from a boy less than two years old with a congenital heart defect.

The chain recombines TRBV11-2 with TRBJ2-7, with D tentatively TRBD1 (5 bases). Germline assignment: CDR1 SGHAT and CDR2 FQNNGV. The CDR3 consists of 18 residues. The germline V and J ends were trimmed by 1 base and 2 bases, with 21 bases remaining between them. In DNA form, the CDR3 reads TGTGCCAGCAGCTTAGTAGGCCCTGTGCGGACAACTCCCTACGAGCAGTACTTC. This translates into CASSLVGPVRTTPYEQYF.

The CDR3: CSARRERDKYF. For the CDR3, the DNA is TGCAGTGCTAGGAGGGAGAGGGATAAGTACTTC. The rearrangement uses TRBV20-1 and TRBJ2-7; D is possibly TRBD2 (5 bases). Trimming removed 3 bases from V and 11 bases from J, with 14 bases in between. Germline V gene data show CDR1 as DFQATT and CDR2 as SNEGSKA (reference sequence). CDR3 size: 11 residues.

CDR3 loop: CASSRLAGGDTQYF. The DNA of the CDR3 is TGTGCCAGCAGCCGACTAGCGGGAGGGGATACGCAGTATTTT. The rearrangement joins TRBV14 to TRBJ2-3; 14 bases match TRBD2. Germline V gives CDR1 SGHDN, CDR2 FVKESK. CDR3 length: 14 amino acids. V shed 4 bases and J 6 bases; nucleotides not matched to a gene: 0.

V and J are TRBV15 and TRBJ2-5; TRBD2 agrees at 10 bases. The junction had 8 bases not matched to a gene; V was cut back by 3 bases and J by 4 bases. Germline-derived CDR1 and CDR2 are LNHNV and YYDKDF (reference sequence). The CDR3 consists of 16 residues. In DNA form, the CDR3 reads TGTGCCACCAGCAGTCCAGCGGGAGGGCCCTCAGAGACCCAGTACTTC. It codes for CATSSPAGGPSETQYF.

V gene TRBV9 combines with J gene TRBJ2-1, with 8 bases that match TRBD2. The CDR3 sequence is 15 residues long. Trimming at V came to 0 bases and at J to 5 bases, leaving 4 bases not matched to a gene. The germline CDR1 and CDR2 sequences are SGDLS and YYNGEE. DNA for the CDR3: TGTGCCAGCAGCGTAGCCGGGAGGGAAAACAATGAGCAGTTCTTC. As protein: CASSVAGRENNEQFF.

The count of this clone is one. The V and J genes are TRBV6-5 and TRBJ1-4, with no clear D. The CDR3 loop spans 16 amino acids. Germline lookup yields CDR1 MNHEY and CDR2 SVGAGI. V lost 3 bases to trimming and J lost 8 bases, with 19 bases between them. CDR3 in amino acids: CASSYILEGNTEKLFF. The CDR3 DNA reads TGTGCCAGCAGTTATATATTGGAGGGCAATACGGAAAAACTGTTTTTT.

This clone came up a few times. The chain recombines TRBV5-6 with TRBJ2-4; 12 bases align to TRBD2. From germline, CDR1 is SGHDT and CDR2 YYEEEE. The V and J ends lost 0 bases and 7 bases, in that order; junction bases with no gene match: 2. The CDR3 has 15 residues. The DNA of the CDR3 is TGTGCCAGCAGCTTGGGGACTAGCGGGACCAACATTCAGTACTTC. This translates into CASSLGTSGTNIQYF.

The chain recombines TRBV14 with TRBJ2-3, with TRBD2 identical over 7 bases. This CDR3 is built from 16 residues. V gave up 2 bases and J gave up 3 bases; unmatched junction bases: 8. CDR1 and CDR2 from the germline V gene are SGHDN and FVKESK. CDR3 bases: TGTGCCAGCAGCCAATCACGGCGGGAGAGGACAGATACGCAGTATTTT. This gives the protein CASSQSRRERTDTQYF.

CDR3 protein: CASSPTRYPGTDTQYF. CDR3 DNA: TGTGCCAGCAGCCCCACTAGATACCCGGGCACAGATACGCAGTATTTT. The chain joins TRBV13 to TRBJ2-3; D possibly corresponds to TRBD2 (5 bases). Germline V gene sequence: CDR1 PRHDT, CDR2 FYEKMQ (reference sequence). V was cut by 5 bases and J by 1 base, with 16 bases left in between. This CDR3 has 16 residues.

This chain links TRBV7-2 with TRBJ2-2; 9 bases line up with TRBD1. Trimming cost V 1 base and J 6 bases; bases outside gene matches: 9. The length of the CDR3 is 17 residues. From germline, CDR1 is SGHTA and CDR2 FQGNSA. The CDR3, as DNA: TGTGCCAGCAGCTTAGGGCTGGGACAGGGTAACGCCGGGGAGCTGTTTTTT. This sequence encodes CASSLGLGQGNAGELFF.

This chain links TRBV5-1 with TRBJ2-1; maybe TRBD2 (5 bases). The V gene's germline CDR1 is SGHRS and CDR2 YFSETQ. The CDR3 is 14 residues long. Trimming removed 5 bases at V and 7 bases at J, with 16 bases between. The CDR3 region has the DNA TGCGCCAGCAGTTATTCGGGGAAGGAGAATGAGCAGTTCTTC. This sequence encodes CASSYSGKENEQFF.

The V gene is TRBV4-3, the J gene TRBJ1-1, with D possibly TRBD1 on 6 matching bases. This CDR3 comprises 16 residues. CDR1 and CDR2 from the germline V gene are LGHNA and YSLEER. The germline V and J ends were trimmed by 1 base and 1 base, with 13 bases remaining between them. The CDR3 DNA reads as TGCGCCAGCAGCCAAGGTCCCGGGACATCGAACACTGAAGCTTTCTTT. It is translated as CASSQGPGTSNTEAFF.

The J gene is TRBJ2-7, the V gene TRBV6-1, with 12 bases identical to TRBD2. The CDR3 extends over 14 amino acids. V dropped 7 bases and J dropped 4; count of bases not matched to a gene: 5. CDR1 and CDR2 (germline): MNHNS, SASEGT. CDR3 sequence: CASTGTSGSYEQYF. The CDR3 DNA follows: TGTGCCAGCACCGGGACTAGCGGGTCTTACGAGCAGTACTTC.

CDR3 residues: CASRPRPGQGAYEQYF. The CDR3, as DNA: TGTGCCAGCAGACCAAGGCCCGGACAGGGGGCTTACGAGCAGTACTTC. This chain joins TRBV11-2 and TRBJ2-7, with 11 nucleotides matching TRBD1. The CDR3 length is 16 residues. V shed 6 bases and J 4 bases; nucleotides not matched to a gene: 11. Germline V gene data show CDR1 as SGHAT and CDR2 as FQNNGV.

There are a few counts of this clone. The rearrangement links TRBV5-4 to TRBJ1-5; TRBD1 is a possible D gene (5 bases). The CDR3 length is 14 residues. Trimming left V 3 bases short and J 7 bases short, with 14 bases between. Germline-derived CDR1 and CDR2 are SGHNT and YYREEE (reference sequence). The CDR3 is CASSWGGGKQPQHF. The DNA for the CDR3 is TGTGCCAGCAGCTGGGGGGGAGGAAAACAGCCCCAGCATTTT.

This chain's CDR3 is CASSQDQSRRAYEQYF. The CDR3 DNA is TGTGCCAGCAGCCAAGATCAATCGAGGCGAGCCTACGAGCAGTACTTC. This chain joins TRBV4-2 and TRBJ2-7; D gene uncertain. The CDR3 length is 16 residues. With 0 bases removed from V and 2 bases from J, the gap between germline ends came to 14 bases. CDR1 and CDR2 (germline): LGHNA, YNFKEQ.

This chain links TRBV5-1 with TRBJ2-1; D unresolved. Germline V gene lookup returns CDR1 SGHRS and CDR2 YFSETQ. The length of the CDR3 is 13 residues. V was pared by 4 bases and J by 8 bases, with 13 bases between. CDR3 sequence reads: CASSPTKPDEQFF. DNA of the CDR3: TGCGCCAGCAGCCCAACTAAACCCGATGAGCAGTTCTTC.

This clone was found once. The V gene is TRBV12-5, the J gene TRBJ2-5, with 7 bases that match TRBD2. This CDR3 has 18 amino acids. CDR1 is LGHNT and CDR2 is FRNRAP in the germline V gene. V lost 0 bases to trimming and J lost 1 base; unmatched junction nucleotides: 11. CDR3 region: CASGLVSGKGLSQETQYF. For the CDR3, the DNA is TGTGCTAGTGGTTTGGTAAGCGGGAAAGGACTCTCCCAAGAGACCCAGTACTTC.

The chain links TRBV29-1 to TRBJ2-1; 7 nucleotides match TRBD2. Germline values: CDR1 SQVTM, CDR2 ANQGSEA. This CDR3 is built from 15 residues. V lost 0 bases and J lost 7; bases outside the gene matches: 9. CDR3 bases: TGCAGCGTTGAAGATCGGGGGGAAGGGAGGAATGAGCAGTTCTTC. Encoded protein: CSVEDRGEGRNEQFF.

The chain carries TRBV21-1 and TRBJ2-5; the table's D call of TRBD1 was not tested on the DNA. TRBV21-1 has pseudogene status. The CDR3 sequence is 17 residues long. As DNA, the CDR3 is TGTGCCAGCAGCAAAGTAAGCAGGGGAAAAGGCCAAGAGACCCAGTACTTC. Protein: CASSKVSRGKGQETQYF.

This clone was observed a handful of times. This chain uses TRBV6-1 with TRBJ1-6; D not resolved. The CDR3 consists of 16 residues. The V end was cut by 1 base, the J end by 7 bases, with 14 bases between. Per the germline V gene, CDR1 is MNHNS and CDR2 is SASEGT. CDR3 sequence reads: CASSEGEREGNSPLHF. CDR3 coding DNA: TGTGCCAGCAGTGAAGGGGAACGGGAAGGAAATTCACCCCTCCACTTT.

The chain recombines TRBV28 with TRBJ1-2; 8 nucleotides agree with TRBD1. CDR1 MDHEN and CDR2 SYDVKM come from the germline V gene. This CDR3 comprises 14 residues. The V gene end was trimmed by 6 bases and the J gene end by 0 bases; junction bases not matched to a gene: 3. CDR3 in amino acids: CASRDRDTNYGYTF. In DNA form, the CDR3 reads TGTGCCAGCAGGGACAGGGATACTAACTATGGCTACACCTTC.

The gene calls are TRBV7-2 and TRBJ2-7, with 13 bases that match TRBD2. CDR1 and CDR2 from the germline V gene are SGHTA and FQGNSA. V was clipped by 1 base and J by 2 bases; unmatched bases: 11. CDR3 length equals 19 residues. The chain's CDR3 is CASSLGSGTSGVGPYEQYF. The CDR3 region has the DNA TGTGCCAGCAGCTTAGGGTCGGGGACTAGCGGGGTGGGGCCCTACGAGCAGTACTTC.

This chain joins TRBV12-5 and TRBJ2-7; TRBD1 matches at 9 bases. V lost 1 base, J lost 4 bases, and 2 bases stayed unmatched. CDR1 and CDR2 (germline): LGHNT, FRNRAP. The CDR3 extends over 14 amino acids. The CDR3: CASGLGQGGYEQYF. The CDR3 nucleotides read TGTGCTAGTGGTTTGGGACAGGGGGGGTACGAGCAGTACTTC.

The J gene is TRBJ2-7, the V gene TRBV5-5, with a weak D call TRBD1 (6 bases). The CDR3 is 13 residues long. The V gene lost 4 bases and the J gene lost 4 bases, with 12 bases spanning the gap. Germline V gene lookup returns CDR1 SGHKS and CDR2 YYEKEE (reference sequence). This CDR3 reads CASSAGTNYEQYF. Here the CDR3 DNA reads TGTGCCAGCAGCGCCGGGACAAATTACGAGCAGTACTTC. Filled out from reference TRBV5-5 and TRBJ2-7, the complete variable domain reads DAGVTQSPTHLIKTRGQQVTLRCSPISGHKSVSWYQQVLGQGPQFIFQYYEKEERGRGNFPDRFSARQFPNYSSELNVNALLLGDSALYLCASSAGTNYEQYFGPGTRLTVT.

The chain has TRBV15 and TRBJ2-5, with TRBD1 matching over 7 bases. The J call may not be correct, given that the DNA end is closer to TRBJ2-7. This CDR3 region has 15 residues. Germline lookup yields CDR1 LNHNV and CDR2 YYDKDF (reference sequence). DNA for the CDR3: TGTGCCACCAGCAGAGACCGGGACAGTCTCTACGAGCAGTACTTC. This sequence encodes CATSRDRDSLYEQYF.

The rearrangement links TRBV27 to TRBJ1-5; 7 bases agree with TRBD1. CDR3 length: 14 residues. Germline V gene lookup returns CDR1 MNHEY and CDR2 SMNVEV (reference sequence). V dropped 6 bases and J dropped 2; count of bases not matched to a gene: 4. CDR3 sequence reads: CASSLDRGNQPQHF. The DNA for the CDR3 is TGTGCCAGCAGCCTTGACAGGGGCAATCAGCCCCAGCATTTT.

V is TRBV29-1 and J is TRBJ1-5; maybe TRBD1 (5 bases). This CDR3 is built from 16 residues. Trimming cost V 4 bases and J 6 bases, with 22 bases left between them. Germline-derived CDR1 and CDR2 are SQVTM and ANQGSEA. The CDR3 nucleotides read TGCAGCGTTGTAGGGGAGGAAGAGGCCTTCCGTCAGCCCCAGCATTTT. It yields the protein CSVVGEEEAFRQPQHF. The full variable domain, with the rest looked up from reference TRBV29-1 and TRBJ1-5, is SAVISQKPSRDICQRGTSLTIQCQVDSQVTMMFWYRQQPGQSLTLIATANQGSEATYESGFVIDKFPISRPNLTFSTLTVSNMSPEDSSIYLCSVVGEEEAFRQPQHFGDGTRLSIL.

This chain uses TRBV4-3 with TRBJ1-4; TRBD1 matches 12 bases. The CDR3 has 19 residues. Germline CDR1 and CDR2: LGHNA and YSLEER. V lost 2 bases and J lost 1; bases outside the gene matches: 8. The CDR3 region has the DNA TGCGCCAGCAGCCAAACGGCGAGGGACAGGGGGCTAACTAATGAAAAACTGTTTTTT. It is translated as CASSQTARDRGLTNEKLFF.